The T cell receptor beta chain described here comes from a study of blood T cell repertoires in COVID-19. Across the study: Acute and convalescent COVID-19 specimens originated in the United States, Italy and Spain. T cells, B-cell-depleted T cells, or PBMCs supplied cDNA or gDNA.

This CDR3 has 16 amino acids. The V gene's germline CDR1 is MNHNS and CDR2 SASEGT. Trimming took off 4 bases at V and 4 bases at J, with 19 bases between the two ends. As processed by the authors: Amplifying reference gene primers gave estimates of nucleated cell counts. Sequencing used immunoSEQ multiplex PCR; TCRdb keeps in-frame clones, though not all of them. The V and J calls and the clone size are those of that table, but D and trimming were determined from the DNA. The top ten clones hold 6% to 7.5% of a sample with around 200,000 clones, around 86% of them seen once. The chain couples TRBV6-1 to TRBJ1-2, with a possible D match to TRBD1 (5 bases). This TCR came from a woman of 80 years or more in a cohort sampled during active or convalescent COVID-19. Sequencing was carried out using peripheral blood. Here the CDR3 DNA reads TGTGCCAGCAGTGGTAGTCCAGGGCGGTTAGTCTATGGCTACACCTTC. The encoded protein is CASSGSPGRLVYGYTF.